The source of this T cell receptor (beta chain) is a study of chemoradiotherapy in HPV16-positive cancers. Whole-study findings and limits: During treatment, candidate HPV-specific clones and E7-related motifs expanded in tumor. The functional HPV-specific definition rests on just two HPV16-positive patients.

Samples were taken several times over chemoradiotherapy. Here immunoSEQ multiplex PCR was the method, and the copy in TCRdb shows in-frame clones only, minus some. This table holds 4,000 to 6,000 clones, about nine tenths found once. In the case of this clone: Its antigen is not identified.

This sequence originates from a human donor with HPV-associated anogenital cancer. The input for sequencing was tumor tissue, taken from a patient who underwent chemoradiotherapy.

The CDR3 DNA is TGTGCCAGCAGTGCACTAGCGGGCTCCTACAATGAGCAGTTCTTC. The encoded protein is CASSALAGSYNEQFF. The chain carries TRBV6-1 and TRBJ2-1; the match to TRBD2 covers 9 bases. The CDR3 is made up of 15 amino acids. Germline lookup yields CDR1 MNHNS and CDR2 SASEGT. Germline trimming cut 4 bases from V and 0 bases from J; bases unmatched to any gene: 1.